These 14 T cell receptor beta chains came from one sample sequenced in a study of beta chain features in type 1 diabetes (dated by TCRdb to the late 2010s). Library preparation used the immunoSEQ multiplex PCR assay. All of the isolated RNA was reverse transcribed with the High Capacity cDNA Reverse Transcription Kit, so expressed TCRB transcripts were sequenced. The table was pulled from immuneACCESS by TCRdb, which kept in-frame rearrangements only. Such tables lose some clones; where checked, under half of the loss comes from unresolved V genes, and the rest has no known cause. In this sample the table shows about 290,000 clones, 7.5% to 9.5% of which occur a single time. The ten most abundant clones make up approximately 0.93% of the sample. Sequencing used central memory CD4+ T cells from blood. These receptor sequences come from a woman between 18 and 29 years old in good health.

In this sample, this clone turned up a few times. CDR3: CASSPSAGYGYTF. The CDR3 nucleotides are TGTGCCAGCTCACCATCGGCCGGGTATGGCTACACCTTC. The chain has TRBV18 and TRBJ1-2; D gene ambiguous. The CDR3 has 13 amino acids. Germline V lookup: CDR1 KGHSH, CDR2 LQKENI. The V gene lost 2 bases and the J gene lost 5 bases, with 9 bases spanning the gap.

This chain connects TRBV6-5 to TRBJ2-3; D gene ambiguous. Trimming took off 2 bases at V and 2 bases at J, with 5 bases between the two ends. This CDR3 is built from 13 residues. CDR1 is MNHEY and CDR2 is SVGAGI in the germline V gene. DNA of the CDR3: TGTGCCAGCAGTTACACCTACACAGATACGCAGTATTTT. This sequence encodes CASSYTYTDTQYF.

V usage is TRBV7-2 and J usage is TRBJ1-4; D not certain. Germline V gene data show CDR1 as SGHTA and CDR2 as FQGNSA. Trimming shortened V by 2 bases and J by 8 bases, and 12 bases separated the two germline ends. The CDR3 length is 14 residues. Here the CDR3 DNA reads TGTGCCAGCAGCTTATTTCCAGTAGGGGAAAAACTGTTTTTT. As protein: CASSLFPVGEKLFF.

The V call is TRBV29-1, the J call TRBJ2-7; D gene unclear. The J call may be faulty, since TRBJ2-1 better matches the DNA end. The length of the CDR3 is 11 residues. Germline lookup yields CDR1 SQVTM and CDR2 ANQGSEA. This chain's CDR3 is CSVRLVGEQFF. Here the CDR3 DNA reads TGCAGCGTTCGTTTAGTGGGTGAGCAGTTCTTC.

This clone was seen only a few times. CDR3 sequence: CASRSIRGLGEQYV. The CDR3 DNA sequence: TGTGCCAGCAGGTCGATCAGGGGGCTAGGCGAGCAGTACGTC. The J gene is TRBJ2-7, the V gene TRBV7-9; 8 nucleotides match TRBD1. The length of the CDR3 is 14 residues. From germline, CDR1 is SEHNR and CDR2 FQNEAQ (reference sequence). Trimming at V came to 6 bases and at J to 6 bases, leaving 10 bases not matched to a gene.

Regarding this clone: A far larger clone differs by one base, so this is likely a read error. This specimen includes other DNA sequences encoding the same CDR3. The J gene is TRBJ1-1, the V gene TRBV7-2; 7 bases fit TRBD1. Germline V gives CDR1 SGHTA, CDR2 FQGNSA. With 5 bases clipped from V and 1 base from J, the junction kept 1 base outside the gene matches. The CDR3 has 13 residues. The CDR3: CASSRDRNTEAFF. In DNA form, the CDR3 reads TGTGCCAGCAGCCGGGACAGGAACACTGAAGCTTTCTTT.

The chain recombines TRBV4-3 with TRBJ2-7; 10 positions agree with TRBD2. The CDR3 sequence is 17 residues long. CDR1 is LGHNA, CDR2 YSLEER, per germline. V lost 7 bases, J lost 1 base, and 13 bases stayed unmatched. The CDR3 protein is CASILRASGSTSYEQYF. As DNA, the CDR3 is TGCGCCAGCATCTTGAGGGCTAGCGGGAGTACGTCCTACGAGCAGTACTTC.

The chain has TRBV5-1 and TRBJ2-2; no firm D call. This CDR3 has 12 residues. Per germline, CDR1 SGHRS and CDR2 YFSETQ. The V and J ends lost 0 bases and 7 bases respectively, with 4 bases between them. In nucleotides, the CDR3 is TGCGCCAGCAGCTTGGAAAGCGGGGAGCTGTTTTTT. Residues: CASSLESGELFF.

This chain uses TRBV5-1 with TRBJ2-1; TRBD2 matches 7 bases. After removal of 2 bases from V and 5 bases from J, the junction contained 4 bases not matched to a gene. Germline values: CDR1 SGHRS, CDR2 YFSETQ. There are 14 residues in the CDR3. The CDR3 region has the DNA TGCGCCAGCAGCTTACGAGCGGGGAACAATGAGCAGTTCTTC. This gives the protein CASSLRAGNNEQFF.

This clone came up a few times. This chain links TRBV7-6 with TRBJ2-3; 8 bases are a match to TRBD1. The CDR3 is 14 amino acids. The V segment lost 5 bases and the J segment 6 bases; nucleotides outside the gene matches: 7. Germline V lookup: CDR1 SGHVS, CDR2 FNYEAQ. In nucleotides, the CDR3 is TGTGCCAGCAGCCGCGACAGGGGTACGGATACGCAGTATTTT. It is translated as CASSRDRGTDTQYF.

This clone was seen more than once but under ten times. The chain joins TRBV7-2 to TRBJ1-2, with D maybe TRBD1 (5 bases). Per germline, CDR1 SGHTA and CDR2 FQGNSA. Trimming left V 1 base short and J 7 bases short, with 13 bases between. The CDR3 sequence is 14 residues long. The CDR3 reads CASSLGGDSTGYTF. As DNA, the CDR3 is TGTGCCAGCAGCTTAGGTGGCGACAGTACTGGCTACACCTTC.

The chain joins TRBV7-2 to TRBJ2-5, with D possibly TRBD2 on 6 matching bases. The CDR3 runs 13 residues. The V gene's germline CDR1 is SGHTA and CDR2 FQGNSA. V lost 3 bases, J lost 4 bases, and 9 bases lay in between. CDR3 region: CASSFQGGETQYF. The CDR3 region has the DNA TGTGCCAGCAGCTTTCAGGGAGGAGAGACCCAGTACTTC.

A few counts support this clone. The J gene is TRBJ2-1, the V gene TRBV9; the match to TRBD2 covers 11 bases. CDR1 is SGDLS and CDR2 is YYNGEE in the germline V gene. This CDR3 is 16 amino acids long. V lost 3 bases, J lost 4 bases, and 6 bases stayed unmatched. The CDR3 here is CASSGQLAGAYNEQFF. CDR3 coding DNA: TGTGCCAGCAGCGGACAACTAGCGGGAGCTTACAATGAGCAGTTCTTC.

V and J are TRBV2 and TRBJ1-2, with TRBD1 identical over 8 bases. Germline V gene lookup returns CDR1 SNHLY and CDR2 FYNNEI. With V trimmed by 1 base and J by 6 bases, 4 bases remained unmatched. There are 14 residues in the CDR3. CDR3 nucleotide sequence: TGTGCCAGCAGTGAAGGTGGACAGGGACATGGCTACACCTTC. The encoded protein is CASSEGGQGHGYTF.